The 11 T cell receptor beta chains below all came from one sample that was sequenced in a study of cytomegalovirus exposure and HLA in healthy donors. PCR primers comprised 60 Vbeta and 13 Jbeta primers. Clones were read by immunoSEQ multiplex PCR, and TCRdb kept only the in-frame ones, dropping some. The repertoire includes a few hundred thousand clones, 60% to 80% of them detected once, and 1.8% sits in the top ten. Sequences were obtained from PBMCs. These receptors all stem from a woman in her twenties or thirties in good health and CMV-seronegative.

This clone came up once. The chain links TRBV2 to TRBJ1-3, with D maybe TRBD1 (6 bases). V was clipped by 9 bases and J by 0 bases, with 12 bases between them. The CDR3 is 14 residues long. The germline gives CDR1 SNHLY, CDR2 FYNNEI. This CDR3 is CASGQKSSGNTIYF. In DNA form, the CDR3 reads TGTGCCAGTGGACAGAAGAGCTCTGGAAACACCATATATTTT.

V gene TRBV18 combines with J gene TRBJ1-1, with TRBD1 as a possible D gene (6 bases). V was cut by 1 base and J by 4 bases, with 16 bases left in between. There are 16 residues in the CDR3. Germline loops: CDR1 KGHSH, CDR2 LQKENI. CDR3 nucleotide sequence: TGTGCCAGCTCACCACAGGTGCAGGGGTTAGGCACTGAAGCTTTCTTT. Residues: CASSPQVQGLGTEAFF.

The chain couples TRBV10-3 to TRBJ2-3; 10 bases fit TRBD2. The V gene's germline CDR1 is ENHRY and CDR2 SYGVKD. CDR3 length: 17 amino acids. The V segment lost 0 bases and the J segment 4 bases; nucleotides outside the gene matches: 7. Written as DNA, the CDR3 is TGTGCCATCAGTGAGTCGGTTCTAGCGGGAGCGGCAGATACGCAGTATTTT. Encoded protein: CAISESVLAGAADTQYF.

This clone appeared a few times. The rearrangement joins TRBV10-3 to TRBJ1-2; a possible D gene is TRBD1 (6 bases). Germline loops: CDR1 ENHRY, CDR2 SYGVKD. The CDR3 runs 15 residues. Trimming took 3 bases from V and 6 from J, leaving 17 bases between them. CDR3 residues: CAISDPPGGADGYTF. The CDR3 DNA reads TGTGCCATCAGTGACCCCCCGGGGGGCGCGGATGGCTACACCTTC.

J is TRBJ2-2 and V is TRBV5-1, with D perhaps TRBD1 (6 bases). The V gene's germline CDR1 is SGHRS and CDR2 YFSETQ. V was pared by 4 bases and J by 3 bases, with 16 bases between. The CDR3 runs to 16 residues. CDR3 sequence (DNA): TGCGCCAGCAGCCGAAGTCAGGGGAAGGACACCGGGGAGCTGTTTTTT. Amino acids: CASSRSQGKDTGELFF.

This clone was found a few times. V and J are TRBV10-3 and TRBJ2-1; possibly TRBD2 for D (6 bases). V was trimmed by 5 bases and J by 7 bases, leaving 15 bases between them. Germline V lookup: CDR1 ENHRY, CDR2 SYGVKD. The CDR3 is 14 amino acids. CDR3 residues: CAISRSGERNEQFF. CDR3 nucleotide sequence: TGTGCCATCAGTCGTAGCGGAGAGCGGAATGAGCAGTTCTTC.

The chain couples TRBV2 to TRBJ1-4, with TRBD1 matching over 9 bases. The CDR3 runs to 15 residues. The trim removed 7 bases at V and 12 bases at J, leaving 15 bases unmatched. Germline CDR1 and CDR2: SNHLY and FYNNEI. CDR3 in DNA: TGTGCCAGCAAACAGGGGGCTTCCCAGGGGGTGGAACTGTTTTTT. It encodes CASKQGASQGVELFF.

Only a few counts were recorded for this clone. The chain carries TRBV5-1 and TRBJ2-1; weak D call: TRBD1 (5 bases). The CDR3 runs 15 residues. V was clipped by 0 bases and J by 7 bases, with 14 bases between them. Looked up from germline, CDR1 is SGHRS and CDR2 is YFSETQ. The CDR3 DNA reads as TGCGCCAGCAGCTTGGCTTTATTAAAGGGGAATGAGCAGTTCTTC. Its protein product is CASSLALLKGNEQFF.

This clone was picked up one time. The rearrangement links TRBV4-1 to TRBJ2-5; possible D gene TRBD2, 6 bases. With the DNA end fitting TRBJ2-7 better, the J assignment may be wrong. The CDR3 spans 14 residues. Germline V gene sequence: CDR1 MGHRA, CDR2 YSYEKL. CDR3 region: CASSQEGGLYEQYF. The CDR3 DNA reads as TGCGCCAGCAGCCAAGAGGGGGGACTCTACGAGCAGTACTTC.

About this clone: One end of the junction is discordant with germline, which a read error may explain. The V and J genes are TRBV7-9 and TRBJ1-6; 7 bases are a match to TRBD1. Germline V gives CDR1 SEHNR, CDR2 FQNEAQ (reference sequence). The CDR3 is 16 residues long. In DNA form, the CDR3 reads TGTTCCAGCAGCCCTGACAGGGTAAAGAATAATTCACCCCTCCACTTT. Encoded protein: CSSSPDRVKNNSPLHF.

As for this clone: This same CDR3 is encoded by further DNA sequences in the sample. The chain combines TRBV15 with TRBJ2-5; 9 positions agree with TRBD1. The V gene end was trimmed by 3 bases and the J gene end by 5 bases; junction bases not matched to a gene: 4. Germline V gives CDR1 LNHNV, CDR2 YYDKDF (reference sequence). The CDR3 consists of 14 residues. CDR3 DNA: TGTGCCACCAGCAGGACAGGGGGTAGGGAGACCCAGTACTTC. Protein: CATSRTGGRETQYF.